A single sample gave rise to the 29 T cell receptor beta chains below, sequenced in a study of regulatory T cells in long-lasting Graves disease. Time point: persistent/refractory GD, antithyroid drugs over 5 years with positive TRAb. The TCR library used RNA extracted from PBMCs. CDR3-region Arm-PCR and iRepertoire HTBI primers produced the TCR beta libraries. TCRdb re-analysed the multiplex PCR reads in MiXCR, keeping a single row per CDR3 protein. The data contain 450,000 or so distinct CDR3 sequences, less than 25% of them singletons. The sequencing here drew on peripheral blood mononuclear cells (PBMCs), taken when the disease was refractory, from a patient treated with antithyroid drugs. The origin of the receptors is a female donor with Graves disease.

The chain has TRBV9 and TRBJ1-1; D is possibly TRBD1 (6 bases). The length of the CDR3 is 15 residues. V lost 4 bases and J 3 bases, leaving 16 bases between the germline ends. Germline-derived CDR1 and CDR2 are SGDLS and YYNGEE. CDR3 coding DNA: TGTGCCAGCAGCCGGGGTGGGGGCTGGGACACTGAAGCTTTCTTT. It is translated as CASSRGGGWDTEAFF.

This clonotype was seen a handful of times. The chain is built from TRBV30 and TRBJ1-5; 10 nucleotides line up with TRBD1. This CDR3 spans 16 amino acids. Trimming removed 3 bases from V and 1 base from J; junction bases left unmatched: 6. Per germline, CDR1 GTSNPN and CDR2 SVGIG (reference sequence). The CDR3 DNA reads TGTGCCTGGAGAGGGGGACAGGGGCAAAGCAATCAGCCCCAGCATTTT. It yields the protein CAWRGGQGQSNQPQHF.

This clonotype was seen many times. This rearrangement joins TRBV9 to TRBJ2-5; 8 positions agree with TRBD2. Germline V gene data show CDR1 as SGDLS and CDR2 as YYNGEE. There are 15 residues in the CDR3. V was pared by 1 base and J by 1 base, with 3 bases of the junction left unmatched. Here the CDR3 DNA reads TGTGCCAGCAGCGTACGTAGCGGGATCCAAGAGACCCAGTACTTC. As protein: CASSVRSGIQETQYF.

This clonotype was seen repeatedly, ten times or more. The gene calls are TRBV12-3 or TRBV12-4 and TRBJ1-1; D perhaps matches TRBD1 (6 bases). The CDR3 consists of 14 residues. Trimming stripped 1 base from V and 3 bases from J, with 9 bases between. The CDR3 here is CASSLGGQDTEAFF. The CDR3 coding sequence is TGTGCCAGCAGTTTAGGGGGGCAGGACACTGAAGCTTTCTTT.

This clonotype was observed a few times. The chain combines TRBV7-2 with TRBJ2-1; the match to TRBD1 covers 8 bases. This CDR3 spans 13 amino acids. With V trimmed by 3 bases and J by 7 bases, 2 bases remained unmatched. Germline V gene lookup returns CDR1 SGHTA and CDR2 FQGNSA. The CDR3 bases are TGTGCCAGCAGCTTGGACAGGGTAAATGAGCAGTTCTTC. The encoded protein is CASSLDRVNEQFF. The variable domain in full, completed from reference TRBV7-2 and TRBJ2-1, reads GAGVSQSPSNKVTEKGKDVELRCDPISGHTALYWYRQSLGQGLEFLIYFQGNSAPDKSGLPSDRFSAERTGGSVSTLTIQRTQQEDSAVYLCASSLDRVNEQFFGPGTRLTVL.

This clonotype appeared many times. The chain joins TRBV6-5 to TRBJ1-1; D is undetermined. The CDR3 totals 11 residues. The germline V gene has CDR1 MNHEY and CDR2 SVGAGI. Deletions cut 2 bases from V and 7 bases from J, with 5 bases between. CDR3 loop: CASSYVGEAFF. The CDR3 DNA reads as TGTGCCAGCAGTTACGTTGGTGAAGCTTTCTTT.

This clonotype was detected ten times or more. This chain connects TRBV6-5 to TRBJ1-1, with D maybe TRBD1 (5 bases). V was pared by 4 bases and J by 1 base, with 16 bases between. The germline V gene has CDR1 MNHEY and CDR2 SVGAGI. CDR3 length: 16 amino acids. CDR3 sequence (DNA): TGTGCCAGCAGTTCGCTTGGGGCGGGCGGGAACACTGAAGCTTTCTTT. As protein: CASSSLGAGGNTEAFF.

The genes are TRBV7-2 and TRBJ1-5; D is ambiguous. Looked up from germline, CDR1 is SGHTA and CDR2 is FQGNSA. V lost 1 base, J lost 4 bases, and 11 bases lay in between. CDR3 length equals 15 residues. The CDR3 DNA sequence: TGTGCCAGCAGCTTAGATGCACAGAGAAATCAGCCCCAGCATTTT. Its translation is CASSLDAQRNQPQHF.

This clonotype was counted only a few times. The chain employs TRBV19 and TRBJ1-1, with 7 nucleotides matching TRBD1. Germline V lookup: CDR1 LNHDA, CDR2 SQIVND (reference sequence). The trim removed 6 bases at V and 4 bases at J, leaving 11 bases unmatched. The CDR3 runs to 15 residues. CDR3 DNA sequence: TGTGCCAGTAGCAAGCCTGCAGGGGGTTTCACTGAAGCTTTCTTT. This gives the protein CASSKPAGGFTEAFF.

The gene calls are TRBV12-3 or TRBV12-4 and TRBJ2-3; TRBD1 might be the D (5 bases). The CDR3 has 13 amino acids. The V and J ends lost 3 bases and 6 bases respectively, with 10 bases between them. In DNA, the CDR3 is TGTGCCAGCAGTTTCACTCAGGGTGATACGCAGTATTTT. Encoded protein: CASSFTQGDTQYF.

V and J are TRBV5-1 and TRBJ2-7, with no clear D. The germline gives CDR1 SGHRS, CDR2 YFSETQ. The CDR3 length is 16 residues. Trimming removed 7 bases from V and 2 bases from J, with 22 bases in between. CDR3 region: CASSAFPDGSTYEQYF. The DNA for the CDR3 is TGCGCCAGCTCCGCTTTCCCCGACGGGTCCACCTACGAGCAGTACTTC.

This clonotype was recorded many times. The V and J genes are TRBV28 and TRBJ1-4; D not resolved. The CDR3 is 13 amino acids. The V gene lost 10 bases and the J gene lost 0 bases, with 9 bases spanning the gap. Germline values: CDR1 MDHEN, CDR2 SYDVKM. The CDR3 DNA sequence: TGTGCCATCCGGGCTGCAACTAATGAAAAACTGTTTTTT. It translates to CAIRAATNEKLFF.

This clonotype came up a few times. V is TRBV7-3 and J is TRBJ2-7; 7 nucleotides line up with TRBD1. The CDR3 totals 13 residues. CDR1 is SGHTA, CDR2 FQGTGA, per germline. After removal of 8 bases from V and 4 bases from J, the junction contained 8 bases not matched to a gene. CDR3 nucleotide sequence: TGTGCCAGCGGACAATCAGGGGGATACGAGCAGTACTTC. It encodes CASGQSGGYEQYF.

This clonotype has ten or more counts. The chain carries TRBV28 and TRBJ1-5; a weak D match, TRBD1 (6 bases). V dropped 4 bases and J dropped 7 bases, with 20 bases sitting between them. The germline gives CDR1 MDHEN, CDR2 SYDVKM. The CDR3 length is 16 residues. CDR3 nucleotides: TGTGCCAGCAGTTCTATCTGGGGGCAGGGAAGGCAGCCCCAGCATTTT. It is translated as CASSSIWGQGRQPQHF. Full variable domain (missing parts from reference TRBV28 and TRBJ1-5): DVKVTQSSRYLVKRTGEKVFLECVQDMDHENMFWYRQDPGLGLRLIYFSYDVKMKEKGDIPEGYSVSREKKERFSLILESASTNQTSMYLCASSSIWGQGRQPQHFGDGTRLSIL.

The chain is built from TRBV20-1 and TRBJ1-6; no clear D. The CDR3 loop spans 16 amino acids. Germline CDR1 reads DFQATT; CDR2 reads SNEGSKA (reference sequence). Trimming removed 6 bases at V and 8 bases at J, with 23 bases between. The CDR3 here is CSAPGFWGSIDSPLHF. Here the CDR3 DNA reads TGCAGTGCCCCCGGATTTTGGGGATCCATTGATTCACCCCTCCACTTT.

With regard to this clonotype: A much more abundant neighbour one base away suggests this may be a read error. The chain is built from TRBV6-1 and TRBJ1-4; 9 bases are shared with TRBD1. J lost 8 bases, V lost 8 bases, and 6 bases had no gene match. Germline-derived CDR1 and CDR2 are MNHNS and SASEGT. CDR3 length: 13 amino acids. The DNA for the CDR3 is TGTGCCAGCGAGGGGACAGGGATGGAAAAACTGTTTTTT. Amino acid sequence: CASEGTGMEKLFF.

Of note for this clonotype: This could be a read error, since a much larger clone is one nucleotide away. This likely comes from a read error, as the CDR3 has no conserved phenylalanine or tryptophan at its end. Written as DNA, the CDR3 is TGCAGTGCTAGAAGGGCAGTAGAGACCCAGTACCTC. As protein: CSARRAVETQYL. The rearrangement uses TRBV20-1 and TRBJ2-5; D is ambiguous. The CDR3 extends over 12 amino acids. Germline V gives CDR1 DFQATT, CDR2 SNEGSKA (reference sequence). Trimming removed 2 bases from V and 4 bases from J, with 8 bases in between.

On this clonotype: One junction end disagrees with the germline gene, perhaps due to a read error. The chain carries TRBV2 and TRBJ2-5, with D tentatively TRBD1 or TRBD2 (5 bases each). Germline assignment: CDR1 SNHLY and CDR2 FYNNEI. CDR3 length: 16 residues. The CDR3 DNA reads as TGTGCCAGCAGTGAACCAGGGTACGCGGGCCAAGAGACCCGGTACTTC. This gives the protein CASSEPGYAGQETRYF. The whole variable domain, remainder taken from reference TRBV2 and TRBJ2-5, is EPEVTQTPSHQVTQMGQEVILRCVPISNHLYFYWYRQILGQKVEFLVSFYNNEISEKSEIFDDQFSVERPDGSNFTLKIRSTKLEDSAMYFCASSEPGYAGQETRYFGPGTRLLVL.

The sample holds a few counts of this clonotype. The V and J genes are TRBV5-5 and TRBJ1-2; TRBD1 matches at 12 bases. J lost 3 bases, V lost 5 bases, and 17 bases had no gene match. Germline V gene lookup returns CDR1 SGHKS and CDR2 YYEKEE (reference sequence). This CDR3 is 19 amino acids long. CDR3 DNA: TGTGCCAGCAGGGATATACTCGGGACAGGGGGCTTGTGGGACTATGGCTACACCTTC. It codes for CASRDILGTGGLWDYGYTF.

This chain joins TRBV29-1 and TRBJ2-1; D gene unclear. The germline V and J ends were trimmed by 1 base and 7 bases, with 11 bases remaining between them. Per the germline V gene, CDR1 is SQVTM and CDR2 is ANQGSEA. CDR3 length: 13 amino acids. CDR3 DNA sequence: TGCAGCGTTGAAGCTGGTAGGTTGAATGAGCAGTTCTTC. It is translated as CSVEAGRLNEQFF.

This clonotype was seen many times. V is TRBV7-2 and J is TRBJ1-6; weak D call: TRBD1 (5 bases). Trimming stripped 2 bases from V and 10 bases from J, with 15 bases between. Germline CDR1 and CDR2: SGHTA and FQGNSA. The CDR3 runs to 15 residues. CDR3 amino acids: CASSLQGDEWSPLHF. CDR3 coding DNA: TGTGCCAGCAGCTTACAGGGAGACGAGTGGTCACCCCTCCACTTT.

This clonotype showed up many times. V gene TRBV20-1 combines with J gene TRBJ1-2; D remains ambiguous. V was trimmed by 3 bases and J by 4 bases, leaving 12 bases between them. There are 13 residues in the CDR3. The germline V gene has CDR1 DFQATT and CDR2 SNEGSKA (reference sequence). The CDR3 DNA reads as TGCAGTGCTAGCCTTCCGGGTAGCTATGGCTACACCTTC. It specifies CSASLPGSYGYTF.

This clonotype has a count of ten or more. This chain joins TRBV7-2 and TRBJ2-7; 11 bases are a match to TRBD2. This CDR3 spans 18 amino acids. CDR1 and CDR2 from the germline V gene are SGHTA and FQGNSA. V lost 4 bases and J lost 2; bases outside the gene matches: 13. The CDR3, as DNA: TGTGCCAGCAGCTCACCCGAGACTAGCGGGGTAGAGGCCTACGAGCAGTACTTC. Translating gives CASSSPETSGVEAYEQYF. Filled out from reference TRBV7-2 and TRBJ2-7, the complete variable domain reads GAGVSQSPSNKVTEKGKDVELRCDPISGHTALYWYRQSLGQGLEFLIYFQGNSAPDKSGLPSDRFSAERTGGSVSTLTIQRTQQEDSAVYLCASSSPETSGVEAYEQYFGPGTRLTVT.

There are many counts of this clonotype. This chain connects TRBV7-2 to TRBJ1-1, with 7 bases matching TRBD1. J lost 3 bases, V lost 0 bases, and 4 bases had no gene match. In germline, CDR1 is SGHTA, CDR2 FQGNSA. The CDR3 length is 15 residues. CDR3 sequence (DNA): TGTGCCAGCAGCTTAGCGGGACAGCCTTACACTGAAGCTTTCTTT. Its translation is CASSLAGQPYTEAFF.

This clonotype was picked up many times. The CDR3 bases are TGTGCCAGCAACCTCGGGGACAGGGTTTCCGAGCAGTACTTC. Amino acid sequence: CASNLGDRVSEQYF. V gene TRBV5-5 combines with J gene TRBJ2-7, with 9 bases aligning to TRBD1. This CDR3 has 14 residues. The J segment lost 6 bases and the V segment lost 6 bases, leaving 10 bases of the junction unmatched. CDR1 is SGHKS and CDR2 is YYEKEE in the germline V gene (reference sequence). The full variable domain, with the rest looked up from reference TRBV5-5 and TRBJ2-7, is DAGVTQSPTHLIKTRGQQVTLRCSPISGHKSVSWYQQVLGQGPQFIFQYYEKEERGRGNFPDRFSARQFPNYSSELNVNALLLGDSALYLCASNLGDRVSEQYFGPGTRLTVT.

This clonotype was observed many times. V gene TRBV12-3 or TRBV12-4 combines with J gene TRBJ2-7, with 9 bases lining up with TRBD1. The CDR3 has 13 residues. V shed 5 bases, J shed 6 bases, and the junction held 5 bases outside the gene matches. The CDR3 nucleotides read TGTGCCAGCAGTCGGGACAGGGTAGTCGAGCAGTACTTC. This gives the protein CASSRDRVVEQYF.

This clonotype has ten or more counts. The rearrangement joins TRBV28 to TRBJ1-6; perhaps TRBD1 as D (5 bases). The CDR3 sequence is 16 residues long. V was pared by 1 base and J by 8 bases, with 15 bases between. Germline V gene data show CDR1 as MDHEN and CDR2 as SYDVKM. This CDR3 reads CASSLLGDVHYSPLHF. The CDR3 DNA reads TGTGCCAGCAGTTTATTGGGGGACGTCCACTATTCACCCCTCCACTTT.

This clonotype has at least ten counts. Written as DNA, the CDR3 is TGTGCCAGCAGATCTACAGGGGGCGGCTCAGCTTTCTTT. Its translation is CASRSTGGGSAFF. V is TRBV12-3 or TRBV12-4 and J is TRBJ1-1; 9 bases map to TRBD1. V lost 6 bases and J lost 10; bases outside the gene matches: 9. The length of the CDR3 is 13 residues.

This clonotype was seen repeatedly, ten times or more. The chain combines TRBV2 with TRBJ2-7; weak D call: TRBD2 (5 bases). V was trimmed by 3 bases and J by 4 bases, leaving 13 bases between them. The CDR3 has 14 amino acids. Germline V CDR1 and CDR2: SNHLY, FYNNEI. The CDR3 here is CASSDRDRFYEQYF. In DNA, the CDR3 is TGTGCCAGCAGTGACCGGGATCGATTTTACGAGCAGTACTTC.